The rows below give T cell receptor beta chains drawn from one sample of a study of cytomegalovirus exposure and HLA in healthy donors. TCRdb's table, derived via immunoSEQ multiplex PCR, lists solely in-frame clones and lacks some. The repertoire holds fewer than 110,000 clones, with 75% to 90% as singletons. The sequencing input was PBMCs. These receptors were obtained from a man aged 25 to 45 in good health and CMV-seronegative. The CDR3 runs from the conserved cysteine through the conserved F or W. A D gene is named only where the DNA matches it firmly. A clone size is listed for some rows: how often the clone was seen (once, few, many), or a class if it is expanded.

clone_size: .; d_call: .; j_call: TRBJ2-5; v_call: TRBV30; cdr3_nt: TGTGCCTGGAGTAGTGGTAGCGGCCAAGAGACCCAGTACTTC; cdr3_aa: CAWSSGSGQETQYF
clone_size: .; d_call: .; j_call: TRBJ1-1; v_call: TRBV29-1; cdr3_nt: TGCAGCGTTGAATCTAGACAGGATTTGAACACTGAAGCTTTCTTT; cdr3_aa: CSVESRQDLNTEAFF
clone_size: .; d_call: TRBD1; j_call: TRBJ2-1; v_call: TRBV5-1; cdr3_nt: TGCGCCAGCACCCAAGGGGGCGGAAGTTACAATGAGCAGTTCTTC; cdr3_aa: CASTQGGGSYNEQFF
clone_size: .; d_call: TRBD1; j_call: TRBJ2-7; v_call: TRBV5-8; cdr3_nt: TGTGCCAGCAGCTCAAGGGACAGGGGCTACGAGCAGTACTTC; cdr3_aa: CASSSRDRGYEQYF
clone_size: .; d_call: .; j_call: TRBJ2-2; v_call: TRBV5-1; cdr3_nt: TGCGCCAGCAGCCAACCGAGCGGACCGGGACTTAACACCGGGGAGCTGTTTTTT; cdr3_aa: CASSQPSGPGLNTGELFF
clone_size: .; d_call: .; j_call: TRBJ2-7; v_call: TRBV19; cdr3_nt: TGTGCCAGTAGTATGGACTTTTCGAGCGGGTCTTACGAGCAGTACTTC; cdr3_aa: CASSMDFSSGSYEQYF
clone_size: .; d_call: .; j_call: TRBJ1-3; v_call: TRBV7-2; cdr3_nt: TGTGCCAGCAGCTGGGTGACGGGCTCTGGAAACACCATATATTTT; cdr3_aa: CASSWVTGSGNTIYF
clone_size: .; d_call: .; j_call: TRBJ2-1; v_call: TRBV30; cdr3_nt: TGTGCCTGGAGGACAGATACTTCCTACAATGAGCAGTTCTTC; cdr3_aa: CAWRTDTSYNEQFF
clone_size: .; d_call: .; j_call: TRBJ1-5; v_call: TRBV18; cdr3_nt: TGTGCCAGCTCACCTCAGGGTCTTGGGCAGCCCCAGCATTTT; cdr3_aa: CASSPQGLGQPQHF
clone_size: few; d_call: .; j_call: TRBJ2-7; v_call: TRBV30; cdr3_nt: TGTGCCTGGTCGAAGGGGGGGGCGTCCTACGAGCAGTACTTC; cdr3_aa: CAWSKGGASYEQYF
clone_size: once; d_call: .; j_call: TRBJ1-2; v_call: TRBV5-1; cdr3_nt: TGCGCCAGCAGTTTACAACAGGGCGATGGCTACACCTTC; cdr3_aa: CASSLQQGDGYTF
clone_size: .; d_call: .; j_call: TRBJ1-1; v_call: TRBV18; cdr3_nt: TGTGCCAGCTCAGAAATCGGGGGAGGCAACACTGAAGCTTTCTTT; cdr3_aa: CASSEIGGGNTEAFF
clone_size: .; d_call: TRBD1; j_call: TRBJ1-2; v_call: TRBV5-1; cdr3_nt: TGCGCCAGCAGCTTGGAGGGACAGGGAAACTATGGCTACACCTTC; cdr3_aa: CASSLEGQGNYGYTF
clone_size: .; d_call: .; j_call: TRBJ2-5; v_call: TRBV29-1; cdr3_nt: TGCAGCGTGAGAAACTGGGAGACCCAGTACTTC; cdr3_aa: CSVRNWETQYF
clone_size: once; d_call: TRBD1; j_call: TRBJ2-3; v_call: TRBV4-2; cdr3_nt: TGTGCCAGCAGCCAAGATGGGCCCCCAGGACAGGGGGGTAGTTATACGCAGTATTTT; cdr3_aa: CASSQDGPPGQGGSYTQYF
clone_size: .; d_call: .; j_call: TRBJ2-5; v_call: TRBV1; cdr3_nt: TGCACCAGCAGCCCGGGGGGTAGGGAGACCCAGTACTTC; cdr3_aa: CTSSPGGRETQYF
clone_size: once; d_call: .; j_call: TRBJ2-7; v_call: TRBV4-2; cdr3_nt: TGTGCCAGCAGCCAAGAAGATCGACACTCTAGCCACGAGCAGTACTTC; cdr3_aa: CASSQEDRHSSHEQYF
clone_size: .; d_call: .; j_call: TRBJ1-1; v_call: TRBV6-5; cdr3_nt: TGTGCCAGCAGTCCGGGACAAAACACTGAAGCTTTCTTT; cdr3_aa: CASSPGQNTEAFF
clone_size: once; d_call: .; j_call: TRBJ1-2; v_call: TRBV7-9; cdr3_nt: TGTGCCAGCAGCTTAGGGGTGACAGAAAACATCTATGGCTACACCTTC; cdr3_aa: CASSLGVTENIYGYTF
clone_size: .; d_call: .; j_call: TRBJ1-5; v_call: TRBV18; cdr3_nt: TGTGCCAGCTCCGGATCGACACCAAATAGCAATCAGCCCCAGCATTTT; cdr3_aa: CASSGSTPNSNQPQHF
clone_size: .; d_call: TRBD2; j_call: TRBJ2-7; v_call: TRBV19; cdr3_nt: TGTGCCAGTAGTAGGGGGGGGACTCCACTCGCCTACGAGCAGTACTTC; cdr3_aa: CASSRGGTPLAYEQYF
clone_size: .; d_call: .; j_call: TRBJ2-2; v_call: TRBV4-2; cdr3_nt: TGTGCCAGCAGCCAATTAGACACCGGGGAGCTGTTTTTT; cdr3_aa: CASSQLDTGELFF
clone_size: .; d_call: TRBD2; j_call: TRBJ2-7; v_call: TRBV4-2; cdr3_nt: TGTGCCAGCAGCCAAGATAGCGGGGCGGGCTACGAGCAGTACTTC; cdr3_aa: CASSQDSGAGYEQYF
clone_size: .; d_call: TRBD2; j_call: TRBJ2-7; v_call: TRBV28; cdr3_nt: TGTGCCAGCAGAGTATCCGGGACTAGCGGGCGCTCCTACGAGCAGTACTTC; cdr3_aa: CASRVSGTSGRSYEQYF
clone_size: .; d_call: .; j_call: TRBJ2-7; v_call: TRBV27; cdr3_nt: TGTGCCAGCAGTTTAGCAGGGGCGAGCTCCTACGAGCAGTACTTC; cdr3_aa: CASSLAGASSYEQYF
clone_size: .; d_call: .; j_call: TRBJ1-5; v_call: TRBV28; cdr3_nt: TGTGCCAGCAGTACTCAGGCGTCAGGATCCTATCAGCCCCAGCATTTT; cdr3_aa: CASSTQASGSYQPQHF
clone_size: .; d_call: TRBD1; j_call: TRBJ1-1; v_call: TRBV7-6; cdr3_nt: TGTGCCAGCAGCTTCCGGGACAGCGCTACTGAAGCTTTCTTT; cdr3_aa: CASSFRDSATEAFF
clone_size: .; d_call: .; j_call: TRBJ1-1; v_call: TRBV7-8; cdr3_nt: TGTGCCAGCAGCTTAGCGGGGCCGAACACTGAAGCTTTCTTT; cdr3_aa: CASSLAGPNTEAFF
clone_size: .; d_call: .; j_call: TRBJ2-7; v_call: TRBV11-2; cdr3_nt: TGTGCCAGCCAGACTAGCTCCTACGAGCAGTACTTC; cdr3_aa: CASQTSSYEQYF
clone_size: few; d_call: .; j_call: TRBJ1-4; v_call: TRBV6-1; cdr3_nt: TGTGCCAGCAGTGAAATCCGGCGGGGGGAAAAACTGTTTTTT; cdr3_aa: CASSEIRRGEKLFF
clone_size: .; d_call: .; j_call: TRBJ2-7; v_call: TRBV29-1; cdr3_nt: TGCAGCGCTTTTAGCGGGGACAGCTCCTACGAGCAGTACTTC; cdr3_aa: CSAFSGDSSYEQYF
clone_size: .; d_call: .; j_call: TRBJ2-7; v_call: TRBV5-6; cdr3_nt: TGTGCCAGCAGCTTGTCCCCAGTCTACGAGCAGTACTTC; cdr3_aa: CASSLSPVYEQYF
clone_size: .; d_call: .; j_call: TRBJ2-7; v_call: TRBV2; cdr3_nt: TGTGCCAGCCAGACCTACGAGCAGTACTTC; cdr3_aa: CASQTYEQYF
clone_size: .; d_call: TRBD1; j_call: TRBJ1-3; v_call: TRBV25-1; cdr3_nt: TGTGCCAGCAGTGGGACAGGGCTCGCTGGAAACACCATATATTTT; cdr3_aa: CASSGTGLAGNTIYF
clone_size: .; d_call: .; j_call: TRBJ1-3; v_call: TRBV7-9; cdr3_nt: TGTGCCAGCAGCTCTATCCGAGACTCTGGAAACACCATATATTTT; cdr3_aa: CASSSIRDSGNTIYF
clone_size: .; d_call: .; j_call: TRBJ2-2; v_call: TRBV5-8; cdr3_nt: TGTGCCAGCAGCTTCCAGGAATTCGAGCTGTCCCGAGCTACCGGGGAGCTGTTTTTT; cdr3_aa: CASSFQEFELSRATGELFF
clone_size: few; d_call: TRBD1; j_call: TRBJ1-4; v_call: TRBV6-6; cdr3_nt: TGTGCCAGCAGTTATGGACAGGCAACTAATGAAAAACTGTTTTTT; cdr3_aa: CASSYGQATNEKLFF